The 21 T cell receptor beta chains below all came from one sample that was sequenced in a study of shared clonotypes between healthy human individuals (dated by TCRdb to about 2020). Receptor amplification or capture employed the immunoSEQ multiplex PCR assay. TCRdb carries this immuneACCESS record with in-frame sequences only. Its versions omit some clonotypes, under half of them owing to an unresolved V gene in the studies checked, with the rest unexplained. Within this sample are 600,000 to 800,000 clones, with over 60% of them counted one time only. The ten largest account for more than 1.5% of the sample. Input material: memory CD4+ T cells sorted from blood. The sample's cell subset or site label is to be understood as: CD45RA-negative fraction. All receptors come from a woman in her 30s in good health.

The chain uses TRBV15 and TRBJ2-1, with D uncertain. Trimming cost V 5 bases and J 5 bases, with 7 bases left between them. Germline V gene data show CDR1 as LNHNV and CDR2 as YYDKDF (reference sequence). The CDR3 is 12 residues long. CDR3 amino acids: CATSVLNNEQFF. CDR3 bases: TGTGCCACCAGCGTATTAAACAATGAGCAGTTCTTC.

With respect to this clone: This sample includes further DNA sequences coding for the same CDR3. The V and J genes are TRBV5-1 and TRBJ2-2; D is ambiguous. Trimming took 0 bases from V and 4 from J, leaving 4 bases between them. This CDR3 has 13 residues. Germline V gene sequence: CDR1 SGHRS, CDR2 YFSETQ. The chain's CDR3 is CASSLVGTGELFF. The CDR3 bases are TGCGCCAGCAGCTTGGTTGGCACCGGGGAGCTGTTTTTT.

The V gene is TRBV6-5, the J gene TRBJ1-4, with 7 bases aligning to TRBD1. V trimming: 4 bases; J trimming: 8 bases; junction bases outside the gene matches: 10. Germline CDR1 reads MNHEY; CDR2 reads SVGAGI. CDR3 length equals 15 residues. The DNA of the CDR3 is TGTGCCAGCAGTTCTGATAGGGGGCAGAGGGAAAAACTGTTTTTT. It yields the protein CASSSDRGQREKLFF.

V gene TRBV10-3 combines with J gene TRBJ2-3, with 7 bases lining up with TRBD2. Germline V gene sequence: CDR1 ENHRY, CDR2 SYGVKD. The V and J ends lost 3 bases and 4 bases, in that order; junction bases with no gene match: 7. This CDR3 comprises 15 residues. Here the CDR3 DNA reads TGTGCCATCAGTGATAGTCGCGGGAGCGCAGATACGCAGTATTTT. Its translation: CAISDSRGSADTQYF.

This clone has a single count. The chain combines TRBV5-4 with TRBJ2-1; D is unclear. Germline assignment: CDR1 SGHNT and CDR2 YYREEE (reference sequence). Trimming pared 0 bases from V and 10 bases from J, leaving 11 bases between. This CDR3 region has 13 residues. Written as DNA, the CDR3 is TGTGCCAGCAGCTTGGCCGCAGGTAGGGAGCAGTTCTTC. It encodes CASSLAAGREQFF.

The CDR3 DNA is TGTGCCAGCAGTTCCAGAGGCGGGAGGGCCCCAGATACGCAGTATTTT. It yields the protein CASSSRGGRAPDTQYF. The chain joins TRBV27 to TRBJ2-3; 9 nucleotides agree with TRBD2. V gave up 4 bases and J gave up 4 bases; unmatched junction bases: 9. Germline CDR1 MNHEY, CDR2 SMNVEV (reference sequence). This CDR3 has 16 residues.

This clone occurred a few times. The V and J genes are TRBV2 and TRBJ2-5; D not resolved. Germline assignment: CDR1 SNHLY and CDR2 FYNNEI. The CDR3 totals 13 residues. The germline V and J ends were trimmed by 3 bases and 4 bases, with 9 bases remaining between them. The CDR3 bases are TGTGCCAGCAGTGAGCCCCACCTAGAGACCCAGTACTTC. Amino acid sequence: CASSEPHLETQYF.

CDR3 nucleotides: TGTGCCAGCAGCTTAGGGAGGCCCCACGCTGAAGCTTTCTTT. Encoded protein: CASSLGRPHAEAFF. This chain uses TRBV7-2 with TRBJ1-1, with D uncertain. Germline CDR1 is SGHTA and CDR2 is FQGNSA. CDR3 length: 14 residues. V shed 1 base and J shed 6 bases, with 12 bases lying between them.

CDR3 bases: TGTGCCAGCAGCCCTACATTCAATCAGCCCCAGCATTTT. Its translation is CASSPTFNQPQHF. The chain carries TRBV27 and TRBJ1-5, with unresolved D. The V end lost 6 bases, the J end lost 3 bases, and 9 bases lay between the germline ends. CDR1 and CDR2 (germline): MNHEY, SMNVEV (reference sequence). The CDR3 has 13 amino acids.

This clone was detected ten times or more. The genes are TRBV11-3 and TRBJ2-2; TRBD1 matches 9 bases. This CDR3 is 16 amino acids long. The trim removed 7 bases at V and 3 bases at J, leaving 9 bases unmatched. Germline lookup yields CDR1 SGHNT and CDR2 YENEEA. The CDR3, as DNA: TGTGCCAGCATCTCGACCGGGACAGGGCACACCGGGGAGCTGTTTTTT. Encoded protein: CASISTGTGHTGELFF.

V and J are TRBV27 and TRBJ2-5, with D maybe TRBD1 (5 bases). The CDR3 is made up of 13 amino acids. CDR1 and CDR2 from the germline V gene are MNHEY and SMNVEV (reference sequence). The V and J ends lost 10 bases and 0 bases respectively, with 12 bases between them. In nucleotides, the CDR3 is TGTGCCAACGACTCACAGGACCAAGAGACCCAGTACTTC. This translates into CANDSQDQETQYF.

This clone was counted once. This rearrangement joins TRBV9 to TRBJ2-7, with 10 bases that match TRBD2. Germline CDR1 and CDR2: SGDLS and YYNGEE. The junction had 13 bases not matched to a gene; V was cut back by 5 bases and J by 2 bases. The CDR3 consists of 17 residues. The CDR3, as DNA: TGTGCCAGCAGTCCCTGGGTAGCGGGAGGTTCTGCCTACGAGCAGTACTTC. This codes for CASSPWVAGGSAYEQYF.

The chain carries TRBV2 and TRBJ1-5; tentative D call: TRBD1 (5 bases). V was clipped by 7 bases and J by 7 bases, with 14 bases between them. CDR3 length: 13 residues. Germline CDR1 and CDR2: SNHLY and FYNNEI. The CDR3 sequence: CASNQGLVQPQHF. In nucleotides, the CDR3 is TGTGCCAGCAATCAGGGCCTGGTGCAGCCCCAGCATTTT.

The chain has TRBV11-3 and TRBJ2-3; 9 positions match TRBD2. This CDR3 spans 15 amino acids. Trimming at V came to 4 bases and at J to 8 bases, leaving 10 bases not matched to a gene. Per the germline V gene, CDR1 is SGHNT and CDR2 is YENEEA. The CDR3 DNA sequence: TGTGCCAGCAGCTGGCGGGGCGGGAGGGATCGTACGCAGTATTTT. Its protein is CASSWRGGRDRTQYF.

This clone was counted between two and nine times. The V call is TRBV30, the J call TRBJ1-1; the D gene is possibly TRBD1 (5 bases). CDR1 is GTSNPN and CDR2 is SVGIG in the germline V gene (reference sequence). Trimming removed 2 bases from V and 6 bases from J, with 7 bases in between. CDR3 length equals 11 residues. CDR3 in amino acids: CAWSTGAEAFF. The DNA for the CDR3 is TGTGCCTGGAGTACAGGTGCTGAAGCTTTCTTT.

V usage is TRBV29-1 and J usage is TRBJ1-2; 10 bases line up with TRBD1. Trimming at V came to 8 bases and at J to 9 bases, leaving 9 bases not matched to a gene. There are 12 residues in the CDR3. CDR1 is SQVTM, CDR2 ANQGSEA, per germline. The chain's CDR3 is CSITRQGASYTF. The CDR3 DNA sequence: TGCAGCATAACGAGACAGGGGGCTAGCTACACCTTC.

This sequence joins TRBV19 and TRBJ2-3, with D possibly TRBD1 on 5 matching bases. V was trimmed by 10 bases and J by 1 base, leaving 15 bases between them. The CDR3 consists of 14 residues. The germline V gene has CDR1 LNHDA and CDR2 SQIVND (reference sequence). In nucleotides, the CDR3 is TGTGCCACTAACCGGGCCAGGGGCACAGATACGCAGTATTTT. Amino acid sequence: CATNRARGTDTQYF.

The CDR3 sequence is CSVEGLADYEQYF. The CDR3 nucleotides are TGCAGCGTTGAAGGTCTAGCGGATTACGAGCAGTACTTC. The chain joins TRBV29-1 to TRBJ2-7, with 7 bases aligning to TRBD2. Trimming removed 1 base from V and 4 bases from J; junction bases left unmatched: 4. The CDR3 has 13 amino acids. Germline V CDR1 and CDR2: SQVTM, ANQGSEA.

The chain has TRBV5-1 and TRBJ2-5; 8 bases map to TRBD1. The J segment lost 9 bases and the V segment lost 4 bases, leaving 11 bases of the junction unmatched. This CDR3 has 14 residues. Germline CDR1 and CDR2: SGHRS and YFSETQ. CDR3 nucleotides: TGCGCCAGCAGCCCCGGACAGGGAAGCCTGGCCCAGTACTTC. Amino acids: CASSPGQGSLAQYF.

The chain recombines TRBV18 with TRBJ2-5, with TRBD2 identical over 8 bases. The CDR3 is 15 amino acids. Germline V gives CDR1 KGHSH, CDR2 LQKENI. Trimming cost V 2 bases and J 6 bases; bases outside gene matches: 8. In DNA, the CDR3 is TGTGCCAGCTCACCAGGGCTAGCGGGTAGGAAGACCCAGTACTTC. This sequence encodes CASSPGLAGRKTQYF.

This clone was seen a handful of times. The chain couples TRBV7-8 to TRBJ2-2; D remains unclear. Deletions cut 1 base from V and 1 base from J, with 10 bases between. The CDR3 length is 16 residues. Looked up from germline, CDR1 is SGHVS and CDR2 is FQNEAQ. In nucleotides, the CDR3 is TGTGCCAGCAGCTTAGATAGTAGATTGAACACCGGGGAGCTGTTTTTT. Its translation: CASSLDSRLNTGELFF.